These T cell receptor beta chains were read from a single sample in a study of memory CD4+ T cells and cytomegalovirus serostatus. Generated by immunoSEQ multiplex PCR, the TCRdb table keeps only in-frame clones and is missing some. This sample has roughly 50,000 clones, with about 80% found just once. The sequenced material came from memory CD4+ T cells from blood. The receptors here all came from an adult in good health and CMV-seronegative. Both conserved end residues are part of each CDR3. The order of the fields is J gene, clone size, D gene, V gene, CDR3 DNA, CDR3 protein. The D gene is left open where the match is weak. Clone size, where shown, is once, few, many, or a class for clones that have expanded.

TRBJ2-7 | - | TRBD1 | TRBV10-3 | TGTGCCACGTCGATGGGGACAGGGATCTCCGAGCAGTACTTC | CATSMGTGISEQYF
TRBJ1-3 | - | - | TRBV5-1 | TGCGCCAGCAGTTTGGTAGGATATGGGAACACCATATATTTT | CASSLVGYGNTIYF
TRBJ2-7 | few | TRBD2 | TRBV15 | TGTGCCACCAGCACGGAACTAGCGGGGAGACCCTACGAGCAGTACTTC | CATSTELAGRPYEQYF
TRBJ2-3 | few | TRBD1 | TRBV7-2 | TGTGCCAGCAGCCCGAGACAGGGCGGGAGCACAGATACGCAGTATTTT | CASSPRQGGSTDTQYF
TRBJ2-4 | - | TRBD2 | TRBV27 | TGTGCCAGCAGTTCTCTAGCGGATATCCAAAACATTCAGTACTTC | CASSSLADIQNIQYF
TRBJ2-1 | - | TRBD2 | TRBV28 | TGTGCCAGCAGCTATGCCTTCCGGACTAGGGGATACAATGAGCAGTTCTTC | CASSYAFRTRGYNEQFF
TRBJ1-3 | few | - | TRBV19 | TGTGCCAGTAGGCCAGGACACTTCTCTGGAAACACCATATATTTT | CASRPGHFSGNTIYF
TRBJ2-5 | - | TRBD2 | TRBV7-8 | TGTGCCAGCAGCTTATTTGGGACTAGCGGGAGCCGAGAGACCCAGTACTTC | CASSLFGTSGSRETQYF
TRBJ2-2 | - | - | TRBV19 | TGTGCCAGTAGCAAGGGATCCGGGGAGCTGTTTTTT | CASSKGSGELFF
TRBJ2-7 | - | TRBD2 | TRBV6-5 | TGTGCCAGCAGTTCCGGACTAGCGGGAGGGTACGAGCAGTACTTC | CASSSGLAGGYEQYF
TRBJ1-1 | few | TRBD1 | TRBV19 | TGTGCCAGTAGTCTCCGGGACAGAGATGTAGCTTTCTTT | CASSLRDRDVAFF
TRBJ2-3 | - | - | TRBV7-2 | TGTGCCAGCAGCTTATCGCCGGGAGATACGCAGTATTTT | CASSLSPGDTQYF
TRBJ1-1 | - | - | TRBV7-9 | TGTGCCAGCAGCTTCTACAGAGGTTCGTACACTGAAGCTTTCTTT | CASSFYRGSYTEAFF
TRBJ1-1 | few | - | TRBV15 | TGTGCCACCAGCAGAGACCTGGGGGGGAACACTGAAGCTTTCTTT | CATSRDLGGNTEAFF
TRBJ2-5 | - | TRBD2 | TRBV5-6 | TGTGCCAGCAGCCCCGGGACTAGCCGAGAAGAGACCCAGTACTTC | CASSPGTSREETQYF
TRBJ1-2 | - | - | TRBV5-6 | TGTGCCAGCAGTTCCGCCGCGGGGGGTAACTATGGCTACACCTTC | CASSSAAGGNYGYTF
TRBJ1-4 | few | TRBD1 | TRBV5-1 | TGCGCCAGCAGCGAGGGACAGTATAATGAAAAACTGTTTTTT | CASSEGQYNEKLFF
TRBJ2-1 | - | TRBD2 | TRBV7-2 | TGTGCCAGCAGCTTAGCTTCTAGCGGGGGGGCTCATGAGCAGTTCTTC | CASSLASSGGAHEQFF
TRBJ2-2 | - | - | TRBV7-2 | TGTGCCAGCAGCTTAGCCCTGATTACTGTGGGGGAGCTGTTTTTT | CASSLALITVGELFF
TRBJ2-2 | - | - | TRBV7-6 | TGTGCCAGCAGCTTAGTACAGAACACCGGGGAGCTGTTTTTT | CASSLVQNTGELFF
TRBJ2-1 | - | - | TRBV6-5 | TGTGCCAGCAGTCGGACTCCTAGGGCATATGAGCAGTTCTTC | CASSRTPRAYEQFF
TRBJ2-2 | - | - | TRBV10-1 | TGCGCCAGCAGTCAAGTGCGCACCGGGGAGCTGTTTTTT | CASSQVRTGELFF
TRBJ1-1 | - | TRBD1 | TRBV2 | TGTGCCAGCAGGGTCAGGGGGGTAGGCACTGAAGCTTTCTTT | CASRVRGVGTEAFF
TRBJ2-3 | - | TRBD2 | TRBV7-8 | TGTGCCAGCAGCCCTAGCTTAGCGGGAGAGACTAGTATTACGCAGTATTTT | CASSPSLAGETSITQYF
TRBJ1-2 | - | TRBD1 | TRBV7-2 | TGTGCCAGCAGCGCCGGCGGCGGGACAGGGAGTGGCTACACCTTC | CASSAGGGTGSGYTF
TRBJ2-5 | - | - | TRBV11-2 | TGTGCCAGCAGCTGGATCGGATTACAAGAGACCCAGTACTTC | CASSWIGLQETQYF
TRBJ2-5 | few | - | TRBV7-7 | TGTGCTAGCAGCTTAGGGGCAGGGACAGAGACCCAGTACTTC | CASSLGAGTETQYF
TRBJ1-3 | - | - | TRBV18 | TGTGCCAGCTCACCACCCCAACGGGGACCTGGAAACACCATATATTTT | CASSPPQRGPGNTIYF
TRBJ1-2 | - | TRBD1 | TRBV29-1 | TGCAGCGCCGACCGGACAGGGAGTGGAGGTGGCTACACCTTC | CSADRTGSGGGYTF
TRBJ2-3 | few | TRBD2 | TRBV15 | TGTGCCACCAGCAGAGATCGACTAGCGGGGGGATCCGGGTCGCAGTATTTT | CATSRDRLAGGSGSQYF
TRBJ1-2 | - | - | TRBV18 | TGTGCCAGCTCACCTGGGCGACAGAGGGAGGACTATGGCTACACCTTC | CASSPGRQREDYGYTF
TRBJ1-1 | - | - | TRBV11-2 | TGTGCCAGCAGCTTCGGGTCAGGGATGAACACTGAAGCTTTCTTT | CASSFGSGMNTEAFF
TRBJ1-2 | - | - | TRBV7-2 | TGTGCCAGCAGCAGCGGCATGACATACACAAACTATGGCTACACCTTC | CASSSGMTYTNYGYTF